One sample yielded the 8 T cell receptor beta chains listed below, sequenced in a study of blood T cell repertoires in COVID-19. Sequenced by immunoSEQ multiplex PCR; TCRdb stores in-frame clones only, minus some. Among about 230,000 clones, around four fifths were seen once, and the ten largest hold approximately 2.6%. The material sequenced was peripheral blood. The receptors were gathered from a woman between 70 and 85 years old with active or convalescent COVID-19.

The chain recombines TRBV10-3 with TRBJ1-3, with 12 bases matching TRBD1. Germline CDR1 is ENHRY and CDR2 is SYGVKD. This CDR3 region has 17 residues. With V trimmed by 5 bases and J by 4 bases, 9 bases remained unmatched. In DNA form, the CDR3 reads TGTGCCATCAGTTCCCCGGGACAGGGGGCAATGGGAAACACCATATATTTT. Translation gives CAISSPGQGAMGNTIYF.

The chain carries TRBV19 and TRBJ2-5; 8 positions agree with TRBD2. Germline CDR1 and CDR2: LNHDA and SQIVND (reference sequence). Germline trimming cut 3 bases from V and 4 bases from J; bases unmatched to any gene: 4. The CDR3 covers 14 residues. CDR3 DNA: TGTGCCAGTAGTATCGTCGGGAGGGCAGAGACCCAGTACTTC. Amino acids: CASSIVGRAETQYF.

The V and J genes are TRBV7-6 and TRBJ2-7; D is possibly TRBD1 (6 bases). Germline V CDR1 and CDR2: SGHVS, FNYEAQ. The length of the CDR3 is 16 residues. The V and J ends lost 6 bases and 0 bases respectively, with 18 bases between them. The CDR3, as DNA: TGTGCCAGCAGTCTTGGGGGCAGGACGAGCTCCTACGAGCAGTACTTC. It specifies CASSLGGRTSSYEQYF. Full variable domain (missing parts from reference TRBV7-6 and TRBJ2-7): GAGVSQSPRYKVTKRGQDVALRCDPISGHVSLYWYRQALGQGPEFLTYFNYEAQQDKSGLPNDRFSAERPEGSISTLTIQRTEQRDSAMYRCASSLGGRTSSYEQYFGPGTRLTVT.

The CDR3 reads CASSAAGAPNYGYTF. Here the CDR3 DNA reads TGTGCCAGCAGCGCCGCAGGGGCCCCCAACTATGGCTACACCTTC. The chain has TRBV6-5 and TRBJ1-2; D possibly corresponds to TRBD1 (6 bases). Germline V gene data show CDR1 as MNHEY and CDR2 as SVGAGI. V lost 6 bases to trimming and J lost 2 bases, with 16 bases between them. This CDR3 contains 15 residues.

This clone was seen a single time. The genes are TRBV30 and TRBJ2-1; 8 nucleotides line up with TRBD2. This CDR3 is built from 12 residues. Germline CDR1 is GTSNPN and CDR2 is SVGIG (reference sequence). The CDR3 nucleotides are TGTGCTAGCGGGGTTAGGTCCAATGAGCAGTTCTTC. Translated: CASGVRSNEQFF. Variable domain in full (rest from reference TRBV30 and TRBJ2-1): SQTIHQWPATLVQPVGSPLSLECTVEGTSNPNLYWYRQAAGRGLQLLFYSVGIGQISSEVPQNLSASRPQDRQFILSSKKLLLSDSGFYLCASGVRSNEQFFGPGTRLTVL.

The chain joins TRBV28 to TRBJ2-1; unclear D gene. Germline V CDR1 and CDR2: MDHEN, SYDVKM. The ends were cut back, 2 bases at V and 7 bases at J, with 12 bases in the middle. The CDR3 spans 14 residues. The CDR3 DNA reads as TGTGCCAGCAGTTTACTAGAGGTTACGAATGAGCAGTTCTTC. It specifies CASSLLEVTNEQFF.

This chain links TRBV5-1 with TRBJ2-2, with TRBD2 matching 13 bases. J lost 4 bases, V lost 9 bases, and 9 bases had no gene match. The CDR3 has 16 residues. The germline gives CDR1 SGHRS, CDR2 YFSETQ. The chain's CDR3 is CATSGTSGEPTGELFF. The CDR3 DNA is TGCGCCACCTCCGGGACTAGCGGGGAGCCCACCGGGGAGCTGTTTTTT.

The CDR3 DNA follows: TGCGCCAGCAGCCCCTCGAATACGGTCTCGGGTAATGAAAAACTGTTTTTT. It codes for CASSPSNTVSGNEKLFF. This chain connects TRBV4-1 to TRBJ1-4; no definite D call. CDR3 length equals 17 residues. The germline gives CDR1 MGHRA, CDR2 YSYEKL. V was clipped by 4 bases and J by 4 bases, with 19 bases between them.